The clone carrying this T cell receptor (beta chain) came up many times. One entry per CDR3 protein, called by TCRdb with MiXCR from the multiplex PCR reads. The sample carries approximately 11,000 distinct CDR3 sequences, about 37% recorded once. These data originate in a study of breast tumors, draining lymph nodes, adjacent tissues. The V gene's germline CDR1 is SGHRS and CDR2 YFSETQ. This CDR3 is 14 amino acids long. With 0 bases removed from V and 1 base from J, the gap between germline ends came to 4 bases. Material: breast tumor tissue. The TCR sequence derives from a female donor with breast cancer. Some clones in this sample may be carry-over from other donors' samples. The chain employs TRBV5-1 and TRBJ2-2; no reliable D call. CDR3 bases: TGCGCCAGCAGCTTGGTACGGAACACCGGGGAGCTGTTTTTT. This translates into CASSLVRNTGELFF.